The sequence of this TCR beta chain was determined in a study of graft-versus-host responses after intestinal transplantation. At the level of the study: In this cohort, recipients had multivisceral, liver-intestinal, or isolated intestinal transplants.

This table comes from immunoSEQ multiplex PCR, and its TCRdb copy is limited to in-frame clones, with some not included. This table has about 85,000 clones, approximately 90% appearing once. General study results and limits: GvH clones surfaced in recipient marrow, some emerging earlier in ileum or blood.

The CDR3 has 15 residues. The V gene's germline CDR1 is SGHAT and CDR2 FQNNGV. The V end was cut by 1 base, the J end by 8 bases, with 15 bases between. In regard to this clone: Its antigen is undetermined.

The chain uses TRBV11-2 and TRBJ2-1, with a weak D call TRBD2 (7 bases). Sequences were derived from unstimulated CD8+ T cells sorted from spleen or lymph node cells, sampled before transplant. The receptor's source is a human donor who was the organ donor for an intestinal transplant. The CDR3, as DNA: TGTGCCAGCAGCTTAGGGGTACAGGGAGGGGATGAGCAGTTCTTC. Its translation is CASSLGVQGGDEQFF.